One sample yielded the 15 T cell receptor beta chains listed below, sequenced in a study of spatial heterogeneity in lung cancer. Specified time point: sample taken at primary tumor resection. General study results and limits: Intratumoral expanded alpha and beta TCR counts were found to track tumor mutation counts.

These receptors lack a known antigen. In TCRdb, the 5' RACE reads were re-called with MiXCR into one record per CDR3 protein. This sample has 6,000 to 8,000 distinct CDR3 sequences, with around 6.7% found just once. This sample comprised lung tumor tissue, obtained at surgery. These receptors were obtained from a male donor with early-stage non-small cell lung cancer.

The J gene is TRBJ2-7, the V gene TRBV28; D is uncertain. Trimming removed 6 bases from V and 2 bases from J, with 11 bases in between. The CDR3 length is 13 residues. The V gene's germline CDR1 is MDHEN and CDR2 SYDVKM. As DNA, the CDR3 is TGTGCCAGCAGATTAGATGGGACCTACGAGCAGTACTTC. Residues: CASRLDGTYEQYF.

The J gene is TRBJ2-3, the V gene TRBV4-1; D possibly corresponds to TRBD1 (6 bases). The CDR3 spans 15 residues. V was cut by 4 bases and J by 1 base, with 12 bases left in between. The germline V gene has CDR1 MGHRA and CDR2 YSYEKL. CDR3 protein: CASSLQTGRTDTQYF. For the CDR3, the DNA is TGCGCCAGCAGCCTTCAGACAGGCCGCACAGATACGCAGTATTTT.

In this sample, this clonotype is medium-sized (0.01 to 0.1%). The V call is TRBV11-2, the J call TRBJ2-7, with 8 bases aligning to TRBD2. This CDR3 comprises 15 residues. The V gene's germline CDR1 is SGHAT and CDR2 FQNNGV. The V gene end was trimmed by 5 bases and the J gene end by 1 base; junction bases not matched to a gene: 7. This CDR3 is CASSPGGGGSYEQYF. CDR3 coding DNA: TGTGCCAGCAGCCCCGGGGGCGGGGGGTCCTACGAGCAGTACTTC.

This clonotype is classed as medium-sized (0.01 to 0.1%). The chain is built from TRBV2 and TRBJ2-6; D perhaps matches TRBD1 (7 bases). V was trimmed by 0 bases and J by 4 bases, leaving 10 bases between them. There are 16 residues in the CDR3. The germline V gene encodes CDR1 SNHLY and CDR2 FYNNEI. This CDR3 is CASSEAQGGGANVLTF. CDR3 bases: TGTGCCAGCAGTGAAGCCCAGGGGGGCGGGGCCAACGTCCTGACTTTC.

In its sample, this clonotype was seen many times. The chain employs TRBV6-6 and TRBJ2-7, with D tentatively TRBD1 (6 bases). Trimming cost V 9 bases and J 4 bases, with 10 bases left between them. The CDR3 is 11 amino acids. CDR1 is MNHNY and CDR2 is SVGAGI in the germline V gene (reference sequence). CDR3 nucleotides: TGTGCCAGGGACAGAGAATACGAGCAGTACTTC. Amino acids: CARDREYEQYF.

Relative to its sample, this clonotype is medium-sized. This rearrangement joins TRBV14 to TRBJ2-3; the match to TRBD1 covers 10 bases. This CDR3 has 16 residues. Germline-derived CDR1 and CDR2 are SGHDN and FVKESK. Trimming at V came to 5 bases and at J to 0 bases, leaving 5 bases not matched to a gene. The CDR3: CASSRDRGSSTDTQYF. For the CDR3, the DNA is TGTGCCAGCAGCAGGGACAGGGGATCTAGCACAGATACGCAGTATTTT.

This clonotype is medium-sized (0.01 to 0.1%) in the sample. The J gene is TRBJ1-4, the V gene TRBV18; no clear D gene. V was trimmed by 1 base and J by 3 bases, leaving 6 bases between them. From germline, CDR1 is KGHSH and CDR2 LQKENI. The CDR3 has 14 amino acids. CDR3 protein: CASSPLAANEKLFF. The CDR3 nucleotides are TGTGCCAGCTCACCACTTGCGGCTAATGAAAAACTGTTTTTT.

This clonotype is medium-sized in the sample. V gene TRBV2 combines with J gene TRBJ1-5, with D tentatively TRBD1 (5 bases). The CDR3 consists of 13 residues. The V end lost 6 bases, the J end lost 1 base, and 7 bases lay between the germline ends. CDR1 is SNHLY, CDR2 FYNNEI, per germline. The CDR3: CASSWGSNQPQHF. Written as DNA, the CDR3 is TGTGCCAGCAGCTGGGGGAGCAATCAGCCCCAGCATTTT. The complete variable domain, with remaining parts taken from reference TRBV2 and TRBJ1-5, reads EPEVTQTPSHQVTQMGQEVILRCVPISNHLYFYWYRQILGQKVEFLVSFYNNEISEKSEIFDDQFSVERPDGSNFTLKIRSTKLEDSAMYFCASSWGSNQPQHFGDGTRLSIL.

By share, this clonotype ranks as large (0.1 to 1%). The chain has TRBV7-8 and TRBJ2-3; 7 bases agree with TRBD2. Germline CDR1 SGHVS, CDR2 FQNEAQ. This CDR3 has 17 residues. V dropped 0 bases and J dropped 0; count of bases not matched to a gene: 6. The CDR3 is CASSLAPQRGSTDTQYF. In DNA form, the CDR3 reads TGTGCCAGCAGCTTAGCGCCCCAGCGGGGAAGCACAGATACGCAGTATTTT.

This clonotype was seen at least ten times. The CDR3 DNA reads as TGTGCCAGCAGCTCTTCAGTGGGAACGTACCAAGAGACCCAGTACTTC. It is translated as CASSSSVGTYQETQYF. V gene TRBV11-2 combines with J gene TRBJ2-5; D is unclear. Germline V gene data show CDR1 as SGHAT and CDR2 as FQNNGV. V was shortened by 4 bases and J by 0 bases, with 15 bases between the two germline ends. The CDR3 is 16 amino acids. Complete variable domain (other parts from reference TRBV11-2 and TRBJ2-5): EAGVAQSPRYKIIEKRQSVAFWCNPISGHATLYWYQQILGQGPKLLIQFQNNGVVDDSQLPKDRFSAERLKGVDSTLKIQPAKLEDSAVYLCASSSSVGTYQETQYFGPGTRLLVL.

This clonotype was recorded at least ten times. CDR3 protein: CSALRTHSYEQYF. The CDR3 DNA follows: TGCAGTGCCCTGAGGACGCACTCCTACGAGCAGTACTTC. The chain is built from TRBV20-1 and TRBJ2-7; D is unclear. The germline gives CDR1 DFQATT, CDR2 SNEGSKA (reference sequence). This CDR3 is built from 13 residues. V was clipped by 6 bases and J by 0 bases, with 12 bases between them.

In this sample, this clonotype turned up many times. V and J are TRBV7-2 and TRBJ2-3; TRBD2 matches 13 bases. V shed 4 bases, J shed 6 bases, and the junction held 4 bases outside the gene matches. CDR1 is SGHTA, CDR2 FQGNSA, per germline. This CDR3 spans 15 amino acids. The CDR3 DNA sequence: TGTGCCAGCAGCTCGAGGACTAGCGGGAGCGATACGCAGTATTTT. Translating gives CASSSRTSGSDTQYF.

This clonotype has a count of ten or more. The chain recombines TRBV5-4 with TRBJ2-3, with D possibly matching TRBD1 (5 bases). Germline V gives CDR1 SGHNT, CDR2 YYREEE (reference sequence). The CDR3 has 13 residues. Trimming left V 1 base short and J 9 bases short, with 12 bases between. CDR3 in DNA: TGTGCCAGCAGCTTGATCGACCAGGGAACGCAGTATTTT. It translates to CASSLIDQGTQYF.

In this sample, this clonotype turned up many times. V and J are TRBV28 and TRBJ1-6, with 8 bases that match TRBD1. Losses at the gene ends were 6 bases for V and 6 bases for J; bases not matched to a gene: 10. The CDR3 runs 16 residues. The V gene's germline CDR1 is MDHEN and CDR2 SYDVKM. CDR3 sequence reads: CASRPKGQGFNSPLHF. The DNA of the CDR3 is TGTGCCAGCAGACCTAAAGGACAGGGCTTTAATTCACCCCTCCACTTT.

This clonotype has more than one count but fewer than ten. The V gene is TRBV28, the J gene TRBJ1-2, with D perhaps TRBD1 (6 bases). This CDR3 is 15 amino acids long. The V gene lost 3 bases and the J gene lost 9 bases, with 20 bases spanning the gap. Germline CDR1 and CDR2: MDHEN and SYDVKM. CDR3 nucleotides: TGTGCCAGCAGTTTCTACCCCGGCGGGACATCACGCTACACCTTC. Translating gives CASSFYPGGTSRYTF.